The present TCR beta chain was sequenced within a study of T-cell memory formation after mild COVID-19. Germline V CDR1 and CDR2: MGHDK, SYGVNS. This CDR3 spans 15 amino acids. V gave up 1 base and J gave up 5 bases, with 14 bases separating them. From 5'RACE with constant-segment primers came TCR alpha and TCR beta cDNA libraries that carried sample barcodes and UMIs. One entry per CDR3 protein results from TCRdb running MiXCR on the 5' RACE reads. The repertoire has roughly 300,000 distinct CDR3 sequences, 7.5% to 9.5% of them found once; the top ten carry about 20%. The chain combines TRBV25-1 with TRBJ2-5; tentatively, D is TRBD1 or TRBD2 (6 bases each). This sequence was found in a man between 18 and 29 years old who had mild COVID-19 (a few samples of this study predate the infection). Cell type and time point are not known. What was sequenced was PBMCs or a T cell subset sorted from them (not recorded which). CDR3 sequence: CASSELPGADETQYF. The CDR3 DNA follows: TGTGCCAGCAGTGAATTACCGGGGGCGGATGAGACCCAGTACTTC.